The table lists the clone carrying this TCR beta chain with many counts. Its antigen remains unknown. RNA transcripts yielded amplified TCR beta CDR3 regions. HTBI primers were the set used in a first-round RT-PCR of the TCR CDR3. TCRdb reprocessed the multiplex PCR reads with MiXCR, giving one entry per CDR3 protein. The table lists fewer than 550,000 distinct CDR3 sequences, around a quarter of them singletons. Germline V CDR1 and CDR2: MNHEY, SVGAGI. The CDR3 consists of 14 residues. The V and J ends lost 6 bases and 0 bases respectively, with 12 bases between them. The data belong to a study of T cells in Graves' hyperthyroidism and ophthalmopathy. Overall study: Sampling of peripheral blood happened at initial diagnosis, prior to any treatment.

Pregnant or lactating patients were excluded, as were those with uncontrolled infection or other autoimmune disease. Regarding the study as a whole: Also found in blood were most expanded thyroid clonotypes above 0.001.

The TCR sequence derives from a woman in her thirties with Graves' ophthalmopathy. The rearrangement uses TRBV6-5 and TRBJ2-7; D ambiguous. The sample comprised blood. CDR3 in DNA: TGTGCCAGCAGACCCGGGCAGAGCTCCTACGAGCAGTACTTC. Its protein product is CASRPGQSSYEQYF.